These T cell receptor beta chains were read from a single sample in a study of blood T cell repertoires in COVID-19. The assay was immunoSEQ multiplex PCR, and TCRdb's table has in-frame clones only and misses some. The data hold about 47,000 clones, with around 79% observed a single time. Sequencing used peripheral blood. The receptors derive from a woman between 55 and 75 years old with acute or convalescent COVID-19. Both conserved end residues are part of each CDR3. The D gene is left open where the match is weak. Rows may omit the clone size; those that give it use once, few, many or a size class.

cdr3_aa: CASSLSRTTETQYF; cdr3_nt: TGTGCCAGCAGTTTATCGCGGACTACAGAGACCCAGTACTTC; v_call: TRBV27; j_call: TRBJ2-5; clone_size: -; d_call: -
cdr3_aa: CASSPTTGTIYGYTF; cdr3_nt: TGTGCCAGCAGTCCGACCACAGGGACCATTTATGGCTACACCTTC; v_call: TRBV6-5; j_call: TRBJ1-2; clone_size: few; d_call: -
cdr3_aa: CASSLYGGGSGNTIYF; cdr3_nt: TGTGCCAGCAGCTTATACGGGGGAGGGTCTGGAAACACCATATATTTT; v_call: TRBV7-3; j_call: TRBJ1-3; clone_size: -; d_call: -
cdr3_aa: CASSLDSLEAFF; cdr3_nt: TGTGCCAGTAGCCTCGACTCACTTGAAGCTTTCTTT; v_call: TRBV19; j_call: TRBJ1-1; clone_size: -; d_call: -
cdr3_aa: CASSLETGGIYDYGYTF; cdr3_nt: TGCGCCAGCAGCTTGGAGACAGGGGGGATTTACGACTATGGCTACACCTTC; v_call: TRBV5-1; j_call: TRBJ1-2; clone_size: -; d_call: TRBD1
cdr3_aa: CASSPPTGGVDQPQHF; cdr3_nt: TGTGCCAGCTCACCTCCAACAGGTGGGGTTGATCAGCCCCAGCATTTT; v_call: TRBV18; j_call: TRBJ1-5; clone_size: -; d_call: -
cdr3_aa: CASTGRGSSTGELFF; cdr3_nt: TGTGCCAGCACTGGGCGCGGGTCCTCGACCGGGGAGCTGTTTTTT; v_call: TRBV7-2; j_call: TRBJ2-2; clone_size: -; d_call: -
cdr3_aa: CATGREQGPYEQYF; cdr3_nt: TGTGCCACCGGGCGTGAGCAGGGCCCCTACGAGCAGTACTTC; v_call: TRBV2; j_call: TRBJ2-7; clone_size: -; d_call: -
cdr3_aa: CASSLSGVKAFF; cdr3_nt: TGTGCCAGCAGCTTATCAGGGGTAAAGGCTTTCTTT; v_call: TRBV7-2; j_call: TRBJ1-1; clone_size: once; d_call: -
cdr3_aa: CASSEPGLVQETQYF; cdr3_nt: TGTGCCAGCAGTGAACCCGGACTGGTTCAAGAGACCCAGTACTTC; v_call: TRBV25-1; j_call: TRBJ2-5; clone_size: -; d_call: -
cdr3_aa: CASSPGGGQGIYEQYF; cdr3_nt: TGTGCCAGCAGCCCCGGGGGGGGACAGGGGATATACGAGCAGTACTTC; v_call: TRBV9; j_call: TRBJ2-7; clone_size: -; d_call: TRBD1
cdr3_aa: CAWSRKAGDEQYF; cdr3_nt: TGTGCCTGGAGTAGAAAGGCAGGGGACGAGCAGTACTTC; v_call: TRBV30; j_call: TRBJ2-7; clone_size: once; d_call: -
cdr3_aa: CASSVGGGTDTQYF; cdr3_nt: TGTGCCAGCAGTGTCGGGGGGGGCACAGATACGCAGTATTTT; v_call: TRBV6-4; j_call: TRBJ2-3; clone_size: -; d_call: TRBD2
cdr3_aa: CASSGDQGGLDTQYF; cdr3_nt: TGTGCTAGCAGCGGTGACCAGGGGGGTTTGGATACGCAGTATTTT; v_call: TRBV7-7; j_call: TRBJ2-3; clone_size: few; d_call: -
cdr3_aa: CVRSYQGTPCTDTQYF; cdr3_nt: TGTGTCAGAAGCTATCAGGGTACACCTTGCACAGATACGCAGTATTTT; v_call: TRBV7-5; j_call: TRBJ2-3; clone_size: -; d_call: -
cdr3_aa: CASSYSADYGYTF; cdr3_nt: TGTGCCAGCAGTTACTCTGCGGACTATGGCTACACCTTC; v_call: TRBV6-5; j_call: TRBJ1-2; clone_size: -; d_call: -
cdr3_aa: CASSQLGVNYGYTF; cdr3_nt: TGTGCCAGCAGCCAATTGGGAGTTAACTATGGCTACACCTTC; v_call: TRBV6-5; j_call: TRBJ1-2; clone_size: -; d_call: -
cdr3_aa: CASSRQGLDNEQFF; cdr3_nt: TGTGCCAGCAGCCGACAGGGATTGGACAATGAGCAGTTCTTC; v_call: TRBV5-5; j_call: TRBJ2-1; clone_size: -; d_call: TRBD1
cdr3_aa: CSVEDRDRGGHGYTF; cdr3_nt: TGCAGCGTTGAGGACAGGGACAGGGGGGGCCATGGCTACACCTTC; v_call: TRBV29-1; j_call: TRBJ1-2; clone_size: -; d_call: TRBD1
cdr3_aa: CASSLGQAIPGAFF; cdr3_nt: TGTGCCAGCAGCCTGGGACAGGCGATTCCAGGAGCTTTCTTT; v_call: TRBV6-6; j_call: TRBJ1-1; clone_size: -; d_call: TRBD1
cdr3_aa: CASSQDRSLSGNTIYF; cdr3_nt: TGTGCCAGCTCACAGGACAGGTCCCTCTCTGGAAACACCATATATTTT; v_call: TRBV18; j_call: TRBJ1-3; clone_size: -; d_call: TRBD1
cdr3_aa: CASSPAGQGFYGYTF; cdr3_nt: TGTGCCAGCTCACCTGCGGGACAGGGGTTCTATGGCTACACCTTC; v_call: TRBV18; j_call: TRBJ1-2; clone_size: -; d_call: TRBD1
cdr3_aa: CASSPGNGGAKNIQYF; cdr3_nt: TGTGCCAGCAGCCCCGGAAACGGGGGGGCCAAAAACATTCAGTACTTC; v_call: TRBV3-1/TRBV3-2; j_call: TRBJ2-4; clone_size: -; d_call: TRBD2
cdr3_aa: CASSRDGTGAYEQYF; cdr3_nt: TGTGCCAGCAGCCGCGACGGGACAGGGGCCTACGAGCAGTACTTC; v_call: TRBV7-3; j_call: TRBJ2-7; clone_size: -; d_call: TRBD1
cdr3_aa: CASSKTGGSTRGTEAFF; cdr3_nt: TGTGCCAGCAGTAAAACAGGGGGCTCAACTCGGGGAACTGAAGCTTTCTTT; v_call: TRBV6-4; j_call: TRBJ1-1; clone_size: -; d_call: TRBD1
cdr3_aa: CASSLERSGELFF; cdr3_nt: TGTGCCAGCAGCTTAGAGCGGAGCGGGGAGCTGTTTTTT; v_call: TRBV7-9; j_call: TRBJ2-2; clone_size: -; d_call: -